This record looks at one T cell receptor beta chain sequence and its context. Using immunoSEQ multiplex PCR, the repertoire was profiled, and TCRdb retains in-frame clones only, with some absent. The data show 650,000 to 800,000 clones, 90% seen once. J lost 7 bases, V lost 5 bases, and 8 bases had no gene match. The CDR3 covers 15 residues. From germline, CDR1 is MNHEY and CDR2 SMNVEV (reference sequence). This specimen comes from a study of blood T cell repertoires in COVID-19. Overall study: Sources were T cells, B-cell-depleted T cells, or PBMCs; the material itself was cDNA or gDNA.

The chain employs TRBV27 and TRBJ2-1; 10 bases map to TRBD1. The sequence derives from a woman aged 18-29 years with acute or convalescent COVID-19. The sample was peripheral blood. CDR3 amino acids: CASSLTGTGVNEQFF. The CDR3 nucleotides are TGTGCCAGCAGTCTAACCGGGACAGGGGTGAATGAGCAGTTCTTC.